This T cell receptor (beta chain) was recorded in a study of blood T cell repertoires in COVID-19. Study-wide context: COVID-19 samples collected from the United States, Italy and Spain covered acute and convalescent phases. Sources were T cells, B-cell-depleted T cells, or PBMCs; the material itself was cDNA or gDNA.

V lost 1 base, J lost 0 bases, and 6 bases lay in between. The germline V gene has CDR1 SEHNR and CDR2 FQNEAQ (reference sequence). The CDR3 spans 15 residues. Authors' analysis steps: Reference gene primer amplification yielded estimated nucleated cell counts. Generated by immunoSEQ multiplex PCR, the TCRdb table keeps only in-frame clones and is missing some. V and J calls and clone size are given by that table; D and trimming were obtained from the DNA. The top ten hold around 1.5% of the sample, which has some 190,000 clones, almost 90% seen once. This clonotype was obtained from a man aged 18 to 29 with active or convalescent COVID-19. The genes are TRBV7-9 and TRBJ1-4; D gene ambiguous. Material: peripheral blood. CDR3 region: CASSLDGATNEKLFF. CDR3 bases: TGTGCCAGCAGCTTAGACGGTGCAACTAATGAAAAACTGTTTTTT.